Listed below are T cell receptor beta chains from one sample, sequenced in a study of blood T cell repertoires in COVID-19. Assay: immunoSEQ multiplex PCR; the TCRdb copy retains only in-frame clones and omits some. The table has 11,000 or so clones, about 71% seen once. The source material was peripheral blood. These receptors came from a man aged 55 to 70 with COVID-19, enrolled during active disease. The conserved cysteine and the conserved F or W are not part of the CDR3 here.

j_call	v_call	cdr3_aa
TRBJ1-1	TRBV5-1	ASSSVGGPTEAF
TRBJ2-1	TRBV19	ASRRQGAWNEQF
TRBJ2-7	TRBV4-1	ASSPSGNSYEQY
TRBJ1-1	TRBV6-2/TRBV6-3	ASSFPLNRAGGDGTEAF
TRBJ1-1	TRBV18	ASSPRTGGTEAF
TRBJ1-5	TRBV19	ASAVSNQPQH
TRBJ2-1	TRBV6-4	ASSLQGQELAGAPYNEQF
TRBJ1-2	TRBV6-4	ASSDSSLANYGYT
TRBJ1-2	TRBV7-2	ASSQTGLGYT
TRBJ2-3	TRBV6-5	ASSLAGGPGNTQY
TRBJ2-4	TRBV7-6	ASSLAWRREGQENIQY
TRBJ2-1	TRBV24-1	ATTSTSSGYNEQF
TRBJ1-4	TRBV11-2	ASSSYPAGLF
TRBJ1-1	TRBV11-3	ASSSGRAEAF
TRBJ2-1	TRBV7-9	ASSLRLAEYNEQF
TRBJ1-1	TRBV27	ASMGAHTEAF
TRBJ2-7	TRBV7-9	ASSLGTGKREQY
TRBJ2-5	TRBV5-6	ASSRGETQY
TRBJ1-4	TRBV7-9	ASSPTGGNEKLF
TRBJ1-2	TRBV21-1	ASRKGSRVRVYGYT
TRBJ2-2	TRBV30	AWSRNFASGYTGELF
TRBJ1-5	TRBV4-1	ASSPRTESNQPQH
TRBJ2-2	TRBV19	ASSLHRDGELF
TRBJ1-1	TRBV2	ASSEQVNTEAF
TRBJ1-1	TRBV29-1	SAEGGTGYTEAF
TRBJ1-2	TRBV28	ASSFGEGYGYT
TRBJ1-1	TRBV12-3/TRBV12-4	ASSPGTEAF